The 30 T cell receptor beta chains below come from one sample, sequenced in a study of cytomegalovirus exposure and HLA in healthy donors. The PCR ran on 60 Vbeta and 13 Jbeta primers. Sequenced by immunoSEQ multiplex PCR; TCRdb stores in-frame clones only, minus some. There are some 200,000 clones in the sample; approximately 79% occur only once, and around 1.7% lies in the top ten. The sample was PBMCs. The receptors shown here come from a man between 50 and 59 years old in good health and CMV-seronegative.

The J gene is TRBJ2-1, the V gene TRBV18; no clear D. With 2 bases removed from V and 6 bases from J, the gap between germline ends came to 8 bases. The CDR3 extends over 13 amino acids. CDR1 and CDR2 (germline): KGHSH, LQKENI. In DNA form, the CDR3 reads TGTGCCAGCTCACCATATGTCCTCAATGAGCAGTTCTTC. Its translation: CASSPYVLNEQFF.

This clone was seen a single time. The V call is TRBV27, the J call TRBJ2-5; tentatively, D is TRBD1 (6 bases). CDR1 MNHEY and CDR2 SMNVEV come from the germline V gene (reference sequence). V dropped 5 bases and J dropped 6 bases, with 19 bases sitting between them. The CDR3 sequence is 15 residues long. The chain's CDR3 is CASSPWTAHEKTQYF. The CDR3, as DNA: TGTGCCAGCAGTCCCTGGACAGCCCACGAAAAGACCCAGTACTTC.

The rearrangement joins TRBV5-1 to TRBJ2-2; 9 bases are shared with TRBD1. The V gene's germline CDR1 is SGHRS and CDR2 YFSETQ. The CDR3 sequence is 15 residues long. The V and J ends lost 6 bases and 5 bases, in that order; junction bases with no gene match: 8. CDR3 coding DNA: TGCGCCAGCACGAAGGGACAGGGCGGAACCGGGGAGCTGTTTTTT. Its translation is CASTKGQGGTGELFF.

CDR3 in amino acids: CASSPGTSGSNEQFF. The CDR3 DNA reads TGTGCCAGCAGCCCCGGGACTAGCGGGAGTAATGAGCAGTTCTTC. The chain is built from TRBV4-2 and TRBJ2-1; 14 bases fit TRBD2. With V trimmed by 4 bases and J by 7 bases, 3 bases remained unmatched. The CDR3 has 15 amino acids. Germline V gives CDR1 LGHNA, CDR2 YNFKEQ.

This rearrangement joins TRBV27 to TRBJ1-1; D gene unclear. CDR1 and CDR2 (germline): MNHEY, SMNVEV (reference sequence). Trimming cost V 7 bases and J 3 bases, with 12 bases left between them. The CDR3 length is 13 residues. The CDR3 protein is CASTSGRYTEAFF. The CDR3 region has the DNA TGTGCCAGCACTTCAGGTCGGTACACTGAAGCTTTCTTT.

This clone was observed a handful of times. The chain is built from TRBV10-3 and TRBJ1-1; 8 bases match TRBD1. The germline gives CDR1 ENHRY, CDR2 SYGVKD. The CDR3 has 13 amino acids. The ends lost 7 bases at V and 7 bases at J; junction bases unmatched: 8. The DNA of the CDR3 is TGTGCCATCATGGCAGGGGGCAATGGTGAAGCTTTCTTT. Amino acids: CAIMAGGNGEAFF.

V and J are TRBV2 and TRBJ2-1; D ambiguous. CDR1 and CDR2 from the germline V gene are SNHLY and FYNNEI. Trimming stripped 6 bases from V and 4 bases from J, with 7 bases between. The CDR3 covers 12 residues. The chain's CDR3 is CASSLQYNEQFF. The CDR3 nucleotides read TGTGCCAGCAGCCTCCAGTACAATGAGCAGTTCTTC.

This clone occurred once. The chain links TRBV27 to TRBJ2-7; tentative D call: TRBD2 (6 bases). Per the germline V gene, CDR1 is MNHEY and CDR2 is SMNVEV (reference sequence). The CDR3 runs to 14 residues. Trimming took 6 bases from V and 2 from J, leaving 14 bases between them. The CDR3 nucleotides are TGTGCCAGCAGACGGGACTGGATCCCCTACGAGCAGTACTTC. Translated, it gives CASRRDWIPYEQYF.

V is TRBV10-3 and J is TRBJ1-1; D unresolved. The germline V gene has CDR1 ENHRY and CDR2 SYGVKD. The CDR3 consists of 13 residues. Deletions cut 4 bases from V and 0 bases from J, with 6 bases between. The CDR3 loop is CAISGPVNTEAFF. In DNA form, the CDR3 reads TGTGCCATCAGTGGCCCGGTGAACACTGAAGCTTTCTTT.

This clone has just a few counts. V gene TRBV19 combines with J gene TRBJ2-7; D gene uncertain. This CDR3 has 13 residues. Trimming took 5 bases from V and 0 from J, leaving 8 bases between them. In germline, CDR1 is LNHDA, CDR2 SQIVND (reference sequence). CDR3 sequence reads: CASSLHGSYEQYF. The CDR3 DNA follows: TGTGCCAGTAGTCTGCACGGCTCCTACGAGCAGTACTTC.

V gene TRBV19 combines with J gene TRBJ2-7; 9 bases are shared with TRBD1. Germline V lookup: CDR1 LNHDA, CDR2 SQIVND (reference sequence). This CDR3 has 14 residues. Trimming took 5 bases from V and 7 from J; bases not matched to a gene: 9. The CDR3 protein is CASSPRTGVGEQYF. For the CDR3, the DNA is TGTGCCAGTAGTCCCAGGACAGGGGTTGGGGAGCAGTACTTC.

The chain is built from TRBV7-9 and TRBJ2-7; D is unclear. This CDR3 has 14 amino acids. The V gene lost 5 bases and the J gene lost 3 bases, with 14 bases spanning the gap. CDR1 and CDR2 from the germline V gene are SEHNR and FQNEAQ (reference sequence). The CDR3 is CASSPTMNFYEQYF. CDR3 bases: TGTGCCAGCAGCCCTACTATGAATTTCTACGAGCAGTACTTC.

This clone appeared a single time. V gene TRBV19 combines with J gene TRBJ1-1, with D unclear. Per germline, CDR1 LNHDA and CDR2 SQIVND (reference sequence). This CDR3 has 13 amino acids. Trimming removed 4 bases from V and 3 bases from J, with 9 bases in between. CDR3 DNA: TGTGCCAGTAGTAACCATCAGTACACTGAAGCTTTCTTT. Protein product: CASSNHQYTEAFF.

The rearrangement links TRBV6-1 to TRBJ1-2; D remains ambiguous. CDR1 and CDR2 (germline): MNHNS, SASEGT. This CDR3 spans 13 amino acids. Trimming shortened V by 6 bases and J by 8 bases, and 16 bases separated the two germline ends. The CDR3 region is CASSSKATLGYTF. The CDR3 bases are TGTGCCAGCAGCTCTAAAGCCACCCTAGGCTACACCTTC.

This clone has only one observation. The chain couples TRBV2 to TRBJ1-1, with D possibly being TRBD1 (6 bases). Germline CDR1 reads SNHLY; CDR2 reads FYNNEI. The germline V and J ends were trimmed by 7 bases and 11 bases, with 17 bases remaining between them. The CDR3 spans 12 residues. The CDR3 nucleotides read TGTGCCAGCAATCCGGGACCTAGGGGGGCTTTCTTT. This gives the protein CASNPGPRGAFF.

Of note for this clone: Other DNA sequences in this sample translate to the same CDR3. The chain joins TRBV5-1 to TRBJ1-5; D remains unclear. There are 14 residues in the CDR3. Trimming pared 0 bases from V and 4 bases from J, leaving 8 bases between. Germline-derived CDR1 and CDR2 are SGHRS and YFSETQ. The CDR3 region has the DNA TGCGCCAGCAGCTTGGTAGCGGGAAATCAGCCCCAGCATTTT. Encoded protein: CASSLVAGNQPQHF.

V is TRBV6-1 and J is TRBJ1-5; maybe TRBD1 (6 bases). The V gene's germline CDR1 is MNHNS and CDR2 SASEGT. The length of the CDR3 is 12 residues. The V end lost 7 bases, the J end lost 4 bases, and 8 bases lay between the germline ends. DNA of the CDR3: TGTGCCAGCACGGACAGAAATCAGCCCCAGCATTTT. It encodes CASTDRNQPQHF.

The chain couples TRBV10-3 to TRBJ1-5; D is perhaps TRBD1 (6 bases). V lost 5 bases and J lost 3, with 17 bases in between. The germline gives CDR1 ENHRY, CDR2 SYGVKD. The CDR3 contains 16 residues. CDR3 loop: CAISSARDTINQPQHF. The CDR3 DNA follows: TGTGCCATCAGTAGTGCCCGGGACACTATCAATCAGCCCCAGCATTTT.

The chain couples TRBV10-3 to TRBJ1-5, with D perhaps matching TRBD1 (5 bases). This CDR3 has 14 residues. The ends were cut back, 4 bases at V and 4 bases at J, with 11 bases in the middle. The germline gives CDR1 ENHRY, CDR2 SYGVKD. The CDR3 is CAISGMGQNQPQHF. CDR3 sequence (DNA): TGTGCCATCAGTGGAATGGGGCAAAATCAGCCCCAGCATTTT.

The chain uses TRBV5-4 and TRBJ2-7, with a tentative D call TRBD1 (6 bases). V was shortened by 4 bases and J by 1 base, with 12 bases between the two germline ends. CDR1 and CDR2 (germline): SGHNT, YYREEE (reference sequence). This CDR3 contains 14 residues. CDR3 nucleotide sequence: TGTGCCAGCAGCCCCGACAGGCTGTCCTACGAGCAGTACTTC. Its protein product is CASSPDRLSYEQYF.

The J gene is TRBJ2-1, the V gene TRBV11-3; tentatively, D is TRBD2 (6 bases). V gave up 1 base and J gave up 7 bases, with 17 bases separating them. CDR3 length: 16 residues. Germline values: CDR1 SGHNT, CDR2 YENEEA. CDR3 sequence (DNA): TGTGCCAGCAGCTTAGGTTCTTTACGGGAGAGAAATGAGCAGTTCTTC. Amino acids: CASSLGSLRERNEQFF.

The chain couples TRBV9 to TRBJ2-2; 10 bases are shared with TRBD1. V shed 0 bases and J 4 bases; nucleotides not matched to a gene: 6. Per germline, CDR1 SGDLS and CDR2 YYNGEE. This CDR3 has 17 residues. The CDR3 here is CASSVGGQGHGTGELFF. The CDR3, as DNA: TGTGCCAGCAGCGTAGGGGGACAGGGGCATGGCACCGGGGAGCTGTTTTTT.

This clone is a singleton in its sample. The CDR3 protein is CASSLDGQPNHTQYF. CDR3 DNA sequence: TGCGCCAGCAGCTTGGACGGACAGCCGAACCATACGCAGTATTTT. The J gene is TRBJ2-3, the V gene TRBV5-1, with D possibly matching TRBD1 (6 bases). V shed 0 bases and J shed 7 bases, with 15 bases lying between them. Germline CDR1 reads SGHRS; CDR2 reads YFSETQ. This CDR3 has 15 amino acids.

The V call is TRBV30, the J call TRBJ2-7, with D possibly matching TRBD2 (6 bases). Germline CDR1 reads GTSNPN; CDR2 reads SVGIG (reference sequence). Trimming cost V 4 bases and J 5 bases, with 9 bases left between them. The length of the CDR3 is 11 residues. Here the CDR3 DNA reads TGTGCCTGGACGGAGGGTCACGAGCAGTACTTC. The encoded protein is CAWTEGHEQYF.

The V and J genes are TRBV19 and TRBJ2-7; TRBD1 matches at 7 bases. Germline V gene sequence: CDR1 LNHDA, CDR2 SQIVND (reference sequence). The length of the CDR3 is 13 residues. V lost 9 bases, J lost 2 bases, and 7 bases stayed unmatched. Here the CDR3 DNA reads TGTGCCAGCGAGGGGGACAGTCCCTACGAGCAGTACTTC. The encoded protein is CASEGDSPYEQYF. Looking up the rest from reference TRBV19 and TRBJ2-7 gives the full variable domain: DGGITQSPKYLFRKEGQNVTLSCEQNLNHDAMYWYRQDPGQGLRLIYYSQIVNDFQKGDIAEGYSVSREKKESFPLTVTSAQKNPTAFYLCASEGDSPYEQYFGPGTRLTVT.

This chain joins TRBV13 and TRBJ2-7, with TRBD1 identical over 9 bases. The CDR3 runs to 15 residues. The V gene end was trimmed by 5 bases and the J gene end by 0 bases; junction bases not matched to a gene: 5. Germline CDR1 is PRHDT and CDR2 is FYEKMQ (reference sequence). CDR3 in amino acids: CASSTGTGSSYEQYF. The CDR3 DNA is TGTGCCAGCAGCACCGGGACAGGGAGCTCCTACGAGCAGTACTTC. Supplemented by reference TRBV13 and TRBJ2-7, the full variable domain reads AAGVIQSPRHLIKEKRETATLKCYPIPRHDTVYWYQQGPGQDPQFLISFYEKMQSDKGSIPDRFSAQQFSDYHSELNMSSLELGDSALYFCASSTGTGSSYEQYFGPGTRLTVT.

The chain couples TRBV30 to TRBJ2-2; 11 bases agree with TRBD2. This CDR3 is 13 amino acids long. After removal of 6 bases from V and 7 bases from J, the junction contained 4 bases not matched to a gene. Germline V gene sequence: CDR1 GTSNPN, CDR2 SVGIG (reference sequence). This CDR3 reads CACSGRVSGELFF. The CDR3 coding sequence is TGTGCCTGTAGCGGGAGGGTAAGCGGGGAGCTGTTTTTT.

The rearrangement joins TRBV28 to TRBJ2-7, with 9 bases identical to TRBD2. Germline assignment: CDR1 MDHEN and CDR2 SYDVKM. V was pared by 5 bases and J by 5 bases, with 10 bases of the junction left unmatched. The length of the CDR3 is 15 residues. This CDR3 is CASSTLAGVYDEQYF. The CDR3 bases are TGTGCCAGCAGTACATTAGCGGGAGTTTATGACGAGCAGTACTTC.

The rearrangement joins TRBV4-1 to TRBJ2-3; 14 bases map to TRBD2. Germline V gives CDR1 MGHRA, CDR2 YSYEKL. The CDR3 totals 20 residues. V shed 4 bases, J shed 1 base, and the junction held 13 bases outside the gene matches. The CDR3 spells CASSPDEDRGLAGGTDTQYF. CDR3 coding DNA: TGCGCCAGCAGCCCCGATGAAGACAGGGGACTAGCGGGGGGCACAGATACGCAGTATTTT.

The chain recombines TRBV5-1 with TRBJ2-7; tentative D call: TRBD2 (5 bases). Deletions cut 0 bases from V and 0 bases from J, with 7 bases between. The germline V gene encodes CDR1 SGHRS and CDR2 YFSETQ. This CDR3 has 14 residues. Written as DNA, the CDR3 is TGCGCCAGCAGCTTGGCGGGGAGCTCCTACGAGCAGTACTTC. Protein product: CASSLAGSSYEQYF.